The T cell receptor (beta chain) described here comes from a study of blood T cell repertoires in COVID-19. Study-wide context: Samples came from the United States, Italy and Spain, spanning acute and convalescent COVID-19. From T cells, B-cell-depleted T cells, or PBMCs came the material, which was cDNA or gDNA.

In the source study's methods: Reference gene primer amplification yielded estimated nucleated cell counts. TCRdb's table, derived via immunoSEQ multiplex PCR, lists solely in-frame clones and lacks some. V and J calls and clone size are copied from that table; D and trimming were computed from the DNA. In the table there are about 87,000 clones, approximately 82% of which are singletons. CDR1 and CDR2 from the germline V gene are SNHLY and FYNNEI. The CDR3 loop spans 15 amino acids. V was clipped by 0 bases and J by 4 bases; unmatched bases: 2. The chain uses TRBV2 and TRBJ2-5; 10 bases align to TRBD2. The TCR was taken from a woman aged 70-85 years with acute or convalescent COVID-19. Sequenced sample: peripheral blood. In nucleotides, the CDR3 is TGTGCCAGCAGTGAAGCGCTAGCGGGGGCAGAGACCCAGTACTTC. Its protein product is CASSEALAGAETQYF.